The 21 T cell receptor beta chains presented below share a single source sample, sequenced in a study of vaccination effects on CD4 cells after COVID-19. For these TCRs, the target antigens are not known. Sequencing in the ViraFEST assay came after antigen-specific CD4+ T cells had been expanded with viral peptide pools, which were used to stimulate PBMC. Researchers isolated CD4+ T cells once less than twelve days of culture had elapsed. The person was diagnosed with PCR-confirmed SARS-CoV-2 infection between March and December 2020. The assay was immunoSEQ multiplex PCR, and TCRdb's table has in-frame clones only and misses some. The data show tens of thousands of clones, with about 78% seen just once and approximately 17% held by the top ten. The sequenced sample was CD4+ T cells from PBMCs cultured with HCoV-NL63 spike peptides, obtained before COVID-19 vaccination. The receptors come from a human donor who had a prior SARS-CoV-2 infection.

This clone was observed a single time. This chain joins TRBV7-3 and TRBJ2-3, with D uncertain. The CDR3 covers 13 residues. V was trimmed by 1 base and J by 10 bases, leaving 12 bases between them. The V gene's germline CDR1 is SGHTA and CDR2 FQGTGA. The CDR3 reads CASSLKASQAQYF. The CDR3 DNA follows: TGTGCCAGCAGCTTAAAGGCCTCTCAGGCGCAGTATTTT.

DNA for the CDR3: TGTGCCAGTAGTGCCCGGGACATTAGGGGGGAGACCCAGTACTTC. Encoded protein: CASSARDIRGETQYF. This chain joins TRBV19 and TRBJ2-5; D perhaps matches TRBD1 (6 bases). CDR1 is LNHDA, CDR2 SQIVND, per germline (reference sequence). The CDR3 extends over 15 amino acids. Trimming took off 5 bases at V and 5 bases at J, with 18 bases between the two ends.

The V and J genes are TRBV11-2 and TRBJ1-2; weak D call: TRBD1 (6 bases). Germline V gives CDR1 SGHAT, CDR2 FQNNGV. Trimming cost V 8 bases and J 4 bases, with 14 bases left between them. This CDR3 comprises 13 residues. CDR3 nucleotides: TGTGCCAGCCGGGGGCAGGGCCTCTATGGCTACACCTTC. Translating gives CASRGQGLYGYTF.

V gene TRBV27 combines with J gene TRBJ2-1, with 10 nucleotides matching TRBD2. The ends lost 5 bases at V and 1 base at J; junction bases unmatched: 8. Germline V gene sequence: CDR1 MNHEY, CDR2 SMNVEV (reference sequence). CDR3 size: 17 residues. The CDR3 DNA reads as TGTGCCAGCAGTCCCGAGCTAGCGGGAGTGTCCTACAATGAGCAGTTCTTC. It is translated as CASSPELAGVSYNEQFF.

To note about this clone: At the DNA level, this CDR3 is encoded by other sequences in the same sample as well. The chain is built from TRBV12-3 or TRBV12-4 and TRBJ2-5; possible D gene TRBD1, 5 bases. The V gene lost 3 bases and the J gene lost 3 bases, with 8 bases spanning the gap. This CDR3 comprises 13 residues. The CDR3 DNA reads TGTGCCAGCAGTTTTAGGGGCGAAGAGACCCAGTACTTC. This translates into CASSFRGEETQYF.

This sequence joins TRBV18 and TRBJ1-4; TRBD1 matches at 7 bases. Trimming cost V 6 bases and J 0 bases; bases outside gene matches: 4. The length of the CDR3 is 15 residues. Germline loops: CDR1 KGHSH, CDR2 LQKENI. The CDR3 nucleotides read TGTGCCAGCTCTCCAGACAGGGCAACTAATGAAAAACTGTTTTTT. It specifies CASSPDRATNEKLFF.

This clone was seen a few times. The J gene is TRBJ2-7, the V gene TRBV2, with D uncertain. The ends were cut back, 6 bases at V and 2 bases at J, with 11 bases in the middle. This CDR3 region has 13 residues. Germline loops: CDR1 SNHLY, CDR2 FYNNEI. The DNA of the CDR3 is TGTGCCAGCAGCCTTGGACCGGCCTACGAGCAGTACTTC. As protein: CASSLGPAYEQYF.

Only one count was recorded for this clone. The rearrangement uses TRBV3-1 (or the pseudogene TRBV3-2) and TRBJ2-3; the D is unclear. The CDR3 extends over 13 amino acids. Germline values: CDR1 LGHDT, CDR2 YNNKEL (reference sequence). The germline V and J ends were trimmed by 1 base and 6 bases, with 8 bases remaining between them. The CDR3, as DNA: TGTGCCAGCAGCCAAGGTCCGTTCGATACGCAGTATTTT. Its protein product is CASSQGPFDTQYF.

V is TRBV4-1 and J is TRBJ1-4; unclear D gene. V was cut by 0 bases and J by 6 bases, with 8 bases left in between. This CDR3 comprises 14 residues. Germline CDR1 MGHRA, CDR2 YSYEKL. This chain's CDR3 is CASSQDPTDEKLFF. The CDR3 region has the DNA TGCGCCAGCAGCCAAGATCCCACCGATGAAAAACTGTTTTTT.

V usage is TRBV7-3 and J usage is TRBJ2-2; D gene ambiguous. The V gene's germline CDR1 is SGHTA and CDR2 FQGTGA. This CDR3 has 14 amino acids. V was pared by 1 base and J by 6 bases, with 9 bases between. The DNA for the CDR3 is TGTGCCAGCAGCTTAATCGGCCCTGCCGGGGAGCTGTTTTTT. Its protein product is CASSLIGPAGELFF.

This chain joins TRBV24-1 and TRBJ2-5; 7 bases fit TRBD1. Germline trimming cut 11 bases from V and 4 bases from J; bases unmatched to any gene: 15. The germline V gene has CDR1 KGHDR and CDR2 SFDVKD. The CDR3 is 15 residues long. The CDR3 region is CAIGRDSFFGETQYF. The CDR3 coding sequence is TGTGCCATCGGACGGGACAGTTTCTTTGGAGAGACCCAGTACTTC.

The chain combines TRBV2 with TRBJ2-5, with TRBD1 matching over 8 bases. J gave up 5 bases and V 10 bases, and 15 bases lay outside the gene matches. CDR3 length: 15 residues. Per the germline V gene, CDR1 is SNHLY and CDR2 is FYNNEI. The CDR3 sequence is CATGQGPHPWETQYF. The CDR3 bases are TGTGCCACAGGACAGGGCCCTCATCCGTGGGAGACCCAGTACTTC.

This chain connects TRBV20-1 to TRBJ2-1; D possibly corresponds to TRBD1 (6 bases). The CDR3 runs 11 residues. CDR1 and CDR2 from the germline V gene are DFQATT and SNEGSKA (reference sequence). V lost 4 bases and J 7 bases, leaving 8 bases between the germline ends. CDR3 region: CSANRVNEQFF. In DNA, the CDR3 is TGCAGTGCTAACAGGGTAAATGAGCAGTTCTTC.

V gene TRBV12-5 combines with J gene TRBJ2-1; D uncertain. This CDR3 is 12 amino acids long. Germline-derived CDR1 and CDR2 are LGHNT and FRNRAP. Trimming cost V 1 base and J 5 bases, with 3 bases left between them. For the CDR3, the DNA is TGTGCTAGTGGTTTGGCTCACAATGAGCAGTTCTTC. Amino acid sequence: CASGLAHNEQFF. The full variable domain, in which reference TRBV12-5 and TRBJ2-1 provide the parts outside the CDR3, is DARVTQTPRHKVTEMGQEVTMRCQPILGHNTVFWYRQTMMQGLELLAYFRNRAPLDDSGMPKDRFSAEMPDATLATLKIQPSEPRDSAVYFCASGLAHNEQFFGPGTRLTVL.

CDR3 protein: CASSAWITGRDTQYF. The DNA of the CDR3 is TGTGCCAGCAGTGCATGGATTACGGGTAGAGATACGCAGTATTTT. The gene calls are TRBV2 and TRBJ2-3; no firm D call. Between the trimmed V and J ends, which lost 4 bases and 5 bases, there was a span of 16 bases. The CDR3 has 15 amino acids. CDR1 is SNHLY and CDR2 is FYNNEI in the germline V gene.

Comments on this clone: One end of the junction is discordant with germline, which a read error may explain. This rearrangement joins TRBV15 to TRBJ1-4; D not certain. The germline V gene has CDR1 LNHNV and CDR2 YYDKDF (reference sequence). CDR3 size: 13 residues. The CDR3 protein is CATSRDTRSTYHF. The CDR3 DNA sequence: TGTGCCACCAGCAGAGATACAAGGAGCACCTATCATTTT.

The genes are TRBV5-4 and TRBJ2-1; TRBD1 matches 7 bases. This CDR3 spans 13 amino acids. The germline CDR1 and CDR2 sequences are SGHNT and YYREEE (reference sequence). V was pared by 4 bases and J by 7 bases, with 5 bases of the junction left unmatched. The DNA for the CDR3 is TGTGCCAGCAGCCTGGGACAGTTGAATGAGCAGTTCTTC. Its protein is CASSLGQLNEQFF.

The CDR3 DNA reads as TGTGCCAGCTCAAGCCGGGACGCTAGGGAGACCCAGTACTTC. Amino acid sequence: CASSSRDARETQYF. The V and J genes are TRBV18 and TRBJ2-5; either TRBD1 or TRBD2 may supply D (5 bases each). Trimming stripped 5 bases from V and 5 bases from J, with 15 bases between. This CDR3 is 14 amino acids long. Germline V gene lookup returns CDR1 KGHSH and CDR2 LQKENI.

The chain uses TRBV23-1 and TRBJ2-1; D remains unclear. TRBV23-1 is designated an ORF whose function remains uncertain. V lost 4 bases, J lost 7 bases, and 14 bases lay in between. This CDR3 spans 14 amino acids. In DNA, the CDR3 is TGCGCCAGCAGTCCTAGTGGGGTTTTGAATGAGCAGTTCTTC. Its protein product is CASSPSGVLNEQFF.

The chain employs TRBV18 and TRBJ1-6; D ambiguous. Trimming took off 6 bases at V and 5 bases at J, with 17 bases between the two ends. CDR3 size: 16 residues. Looked up from germline, CDR1 is KGHSH and CDR2 is LQKENI. The CDR3 is CASSPRLAGNNSPLHF. The CDR3, as DNA: TGTGCCAGCTCCCCTCGCCTGGCAGGAAATAATTCACCCCTCCACTTT.

This sequence joins TRBV2 and TRBJ2-3, with D possibly called TRBD1 or TRBD2 (5 bases each). Trimming removed 10 bases from V and 1 base from J, with 18 bases in between. Per the germline V gene, CDR1 is SNHLY and CDR2 is FYNNEI. This CDR3 region has 15 residues. The CDR3 DNA reads as TGTGCCACCGCCGTTGGGGACCTCGGCACAGATACGCAGTATTTT. Its protein product is CATAVGDLGTDTQYF.